Shown below are 16 T cell receptor beta chains from a single sample sequenced in a study of blood T cell repertoires in COVID-19. Assay: immunoSEQ multiplex PCR; the TCRdb copy retains only in-frame clones and omits some. This repertoire shows some 200,000 clones, approximately 83% found once; its top ten account for roughly 2.6%. Material for sequencing was peripheral blood. These receptor sequences come from a human donor with acute or convalescent COVID-19. The donor label of this sample is uncertain.

The V call is TRBV5-1, the J call TRBJ2-7; D is possibly TRBD2 (5 bases). CDR1 and CDR2 from the germline V gene are SGHRS and YFSETQ. The V and J ends lost 2 bases and 2 bases respectively, with 20 bases between them. This CDR3 has 17 residues. The DNA of the CDR3 is TGCGCCAGCAGCTTACGACGGGATCTAGTCACCCCCTACGAGCAGTACTTC. Amino acids: CASSLRRDLVTPYEQYF.

This sequence joins TRBV18 and TRBJ2-5, with TRBD1 matching over 7 bases. Germline V gene lookup returns CDR1 KGHSH and CDR2 LQKENI. J lost 4 bases, V lost 6 bases, and 5 bases had no gene match. CDR3 length equals 13 residues. The CDR3 spells CASSPRTGETQYF. CDR3 nucleotides: TGTGCCAGCTCCCCAAGGACAGGAGAGACCCAGTACTTC. The full variable domain, rest sourced from reference TRBV18 and TRBJ2-5, is NAGVMQNPRHLVRRRGQEARLRCSPMKGHSHVYWYRQLPEEGLKFMVYLQKENIIDESGMPKERFSAEFPKEGPSILRIQQVVRGDSAAYFCASSPRTGETQYFGPGTRLLVL.

This clone was observed a handful of times. The chain employs TRBV5-6 and TRBJ2-4, with D tentatively TRBD1 (6 bases). V lost 4 bases to trimming and J lost 2 bases, with 10 bases between them. Germline V gene sequence: CDR1 SGHDT, CDR2 YYEEEE. The CDR3 covers 14 residues. The CDR3 nucleotides are TGTGCCAGCAGCGAACAGGGTACCAAAAACATTCAGTACTTC. It encodes CASSEQGTKNIQYF.

The chain couples TRBV6-5 to TRBJ1-1; maybe TRBD1 (6 bases). This CDR3 spans 15 amino acids. Germline-derived CDR1 and CDR2 are MNHEY and SVGAGI. Trimming removed 7 bases from V and 0 bases from J, with 15 bases in between. The CDR3 sequence is CASTPEQGMNTEAFF. In DNA, the CDR3 is TGTGCCAGCACCCCGGAACAGGGCATGAACACTGAAGCTTTCTTT.

In its sample, this clone was seen a few times. V gene TRBV28 combines with J gene TRBJ2-3, with a weak D call TRBD1 (5 bases). This CDR3 is 12 amino acids long. Trimming pared 6 bases from V and 8 bases from J, leaving 12 bases between. Germline V lookup: CDR1 MDHEN, CDR2 SYDVKM. CDR3 amino acids: CASSPGWGTQYF. CDR3 coding DNA: TGTGCCAGCAGCCCAGGGTGGGGTACGCAGTATTTT. Looking up the rest from reference TRBV28 and TRBJ2-3 gives the full variable domain: DVKVTQSSRYLVKRTGEKVFLECVQDMDHENMFWYRQDPGLGLRLIYFSYDVKMKEKGDIPEGYSVSREKKERFSLILESASTNQTSMYLCASSPGWGTQYFGPGTRLTVL.

The rearrangement uses TRBV7-6 and TRBJ1-1; D possibly corresponds to TRBD1 (6 bases). CDR3 size: 16 residues. Per the germline V gene, CDR1 is SGHVS and CDR2 is FNYEAQ. V dropped 5 bases and J dropped 0 bases, with 16 bases sitting between them. CDR3 sequence reads: CASSQRTVVLNTEAFF. The DNA of the CDR3 is TGTGCCAGCAGCCAACGGACAGTAGTATTGAACACTGAAGCTTTCTTT.

The V call is TRBV19, the J call TRBJ1-2, with unresolved D. This CDR3 contains 13 residues. Trimming shortened V by 6 bases and J by 4 bases, and 12 bases separated the two germline ends. The V gene's germline CDR1 is LNHDA and CDR2 SQIVND (reference sequence). CDR3 region: CASSLEGTYGYTF. CDR3 DNA sequence: TGTGCCAGTAGCCTGGAGGGCACCTATGGCTACACCTTC. The complete variable domain, with remaining parts taken from reference TRBV19 and TRBJ1-2, reads DGGITQSPKYLFRKEGQNVTLSCEQNLNHDAMYWYRQDPGQGLRLIYYSQIVNDFQKGDIAEGYSVSREKKESFPLTVTSAQKNPTAFYLCASSLEGTYGYTFGSGTRLTVV.

The CDR3 sequence: CASSGDNRAGETQYF. The CDR3 DNA reads as TGTGCCAGCAGTGGGGATAACAGGGCCGGAGAGACCCAGTACTTC. The chain carries TRBV2 and TRBJ2-5; a possible D gene is TRBD1 (6 bases). The CDR3 runs 15 residues. V was pared by 4 bases and J by 4 bases, with 16 bases between. In germline, CDR1 is SNHLY, CDR2 FYNNEI. Based on the CDR3 plus reference TRBV2 and TRBJ2-5, the full variable domain is EPEVTQTPSHQVTQMGQEVILRCVPISNHLYFYWYRQILGQKVEFLVSFYNNEISEKSEIFDDQFSVERPDGSNFTLKIRSTKLEDSAMYFCASSGDNRAGETQYFGPGTRLLVL.

V usage is TRBV18 and J usage is TRBJ1-2, with a tentative D call TRBD1 (6 bases). The CDR3 has 14 residues. Between the trimmed V and J ends, which lost 0 bases and 8 bases, there was a span of 13 bases. CDR1 is KGHSH, CDR2 LQKENI, per germline. CDR3 coding DNA: TGTGCCAGCTCACCACCCACAGGGATGGGCGGCTACACCTTC. As protein: CASSPPTGMGGYTF.

The chain combines TRBV28 with TRBJ1-1; a weak D match, TRBD1 (6 bases). V was cut by 5 bases and J by 1 base, with 11 bases left in between. The CDR3 length is 14 residues. The germline V gene has CDR1 MDHEN and CDR2 SYDVKM. The DNA of the CDR3 is TGTGCCAGCAGTCAACACAGGGAGAACACTGAAGCTTTCTTT. Protein: CASSQHRENTEAFF.

This clone was recorded once. This chain links TRBV5-1 with TRBJ2-1; TRBD2 aligns across 7 bases. Germline-derived CDR1 and CDR2 are SGHRS and YFSETQ. This CDR3 has 16 residues. The trim removed 0 bases at V and 4 bases at J, leaving 7 bases unmatched. Here the CDR3 reads CASSLEGQRGYNEQFF. The DNA for the CDR3 is TGCGCCAGCAGCTTGGAGGGCCAGCGGGGATACAATGAGCAGTTCTTC.

The V and J genes are TRBV25-1 and TRBJ1-5; 10 nucleotides line up with TRBD1. V shed 4 bases and J 6 bases; nucleotides not matched to a gene: 3. Germline V gene sequence: CDR1 MGHDK, CDR2 SYGVNS. This CDR3 is built from 14 residues. In DNA, the CDR3 is TGTGCCAGCAGTGGGACAGGGGGACCTCAGCCCCAGCATTTT. This codes for CASSGTGGPQPQHF.

V gene TRBV5-1 combines with J gene TRBJ2-7, with TRBD2 matching over 13 bases. Per germline, CDR1 SGHRS and CDR2 YFSETQ. The ends lost 4 bases at V and 5 bases at J; junction bases unmatched: 6. This CDR3 has 15 residues. The CDR3 region has the DNA TGCGCCAGCAGCCCCGATACTAGCGGGAGGGACGAGCAGTACTTC. Amino acids: CASSPDTSGRDEQYF.

In the case of this clone: One junction end disagrees with the germline gene, perhaps due to a read error. This rearrangement joins TRBV5-1 to TRBJ2-2, with TRBD2 matching over 13 bases. CDR3 size: 15 residues. CDR1 and CDR2 (germline): SGHRS, YFSETQ. DNA for the CDR3: TGCGCCAGCAGCTCGACTAGCGGGGGGTCCGGTGAGCTGTTTTTT. Residues: CASSSTSGGSGELFF.

In DNA form, the CDR3 reads TGTGCCAGCAGCTTTCAGGGGCCCTACGAGCAGTACTTC. Translated, it gives CASSFQGPYEQYF. The chain couples TRBV5-5 to TRBJ2-7; D is perhaps TRBD1 (6 bases). Germline values: CDR1 SGHKS, CDR2 YYEKEE (reference sequence). V was shortened by 2 bases and J by 2 bases, with 8 bases between the two germline ends. The CDR3 totals 13 residues.

The gene calls are TRBV29-1 and TRBJ2-7; 10 bases align to TRBD1. This CDR3 has 14 amino acids. The germline CDR1 and CDR2 sequences are SQVTM and ANQGSEA. V dropped 3 bases and J dropped 7; count of bases not matched to a gene: 9. CDR3: CSVEGDRGVSEQYF. The CDR3 DNA sequence: TGCAGCGTTGAGGGGGACAGGGGCGTCTCGGAGCAGTACTTC.